In its sample, the clone carrying this TCR beta chain was seen a few times. This record belongs to a study of T-cell reconstitution after alpha-beta-depleted transplantation in children. Molecular barcoding with unique molecular identifiers was used for the TCRbeta library. Using its own MiXCR run on the PCR reads, TCRdb lists one record per CDR3 protein. The table has 600,000 to 700,000 distinct CDR3 sequences, approximately 17% seen once. This CDR3 spans 15 amino acids. Looked up from germline, CDR1 is SGHTA and CDR2 is FQGNSA. V was pared by 5 bases and J by 5 bases, with 15 bases between. The chain recombines TRBV7-2 with TRBJ2-2; D remains unclear. The sample here was PBMCs from the stem cell graft donor, taken from the stem cell graft. The receptor comes from a human donor who donated a stem cell graft to a child with acute myeloid leukemia. This CDR3 reads CASSPRFSVTGELFF. DNA of the CDR3: TGTGCCAGCAGCCCTCGGTTCAGCGTAACCGGGGAGCTGTTTTTT.